This is a list of T cell receptor beta chains from one sample in a study of cytomegalovirus exposure and HLA in healthy donors. Profiled with immunoSEQ multiplex PCR; TCRdb holds only in-frame clones, not every one. The sample has more than 85,000 clones, about nine tenths seen once. Source material: PBMCs. Receptor source: a woman between 18 and 30 years old in good health and CMV-seronegative. The CDR3 runs from the conserved cysteine through the conserved F or W. Each record gives: D gene, clone size, J gene, V gene, CDR3 DNA, CDR3 protein. A D gene is named only where the DNA matches it firmly. Clone size is given for some rows only: seen once, a few or many times, or a class if the clone is expanded.

.,few,TRBJ2-7,TRBV7-3,TGTGCCAGCGCTATAACGGGAAACTACGAGCAGTACTTC,CASAITGNYEQYF
.,.,TRBJ2-2,TRBV28,TGTGCCAGCATTTCCCCCCCGGGGGAGCTGTTTTTT,CASISPPGELFF
TRBD2,.,TRBJ2-1,TRBV4-2,TGTGCCAGCAGCCAAGGACTAGCGGCCTACAATGAGCAGTTCTTC,CASSQGLAAYNEQFF
.,.,TRBJ2-7,TRBV30,TGTGCCTGGAGCACCCCTCGACTAGTTTTGACCTACGAGCAGTACTTC,CAWSTPRLVLTYEQYF
TRBD1,.,TRBJ2-1,TRBV10-1,TGCGCCAGCAGCTTTCAGGGGGCGCATGAGCAGTTCTTC,CASSFQGAHEQFF
TRBD1,many,TRBJ1-5,TRBV6-5,TGTGCCAGCGGGGGGACAGGGGCTGCGGGAGGTCCCCAGCATTTT,CASGGTGAAGGPQHF
TRBD1,.,TRBJ1-4,TRBV30,TGTGCCGGGGAGACAGGGGGGTCGCGGGAAAAACTGTTTTTT,CAGETGGSREKLFF
TRBD1,.,TRBJ2-7,TRBV5-1,TGCGCCAGCAGCCCCGGGACAGGGGCCTACGAGCAGTACTTC,CASSPGTGAYEQYF
.,.,TRBJ2-7,TRBV7-2,TGTGCCAGCAGCTTCGTGAGGATTGAGCAGTACTTC,CASSFVRIEQYF
.,.,TRBJ2-1,TRBV6-5,TGTGCCAGCAGTTACGAGGGAAGGAGCTACAATGAGCAGTTCTTC,CASSYEGRSYNEQFF
TRBD2,.,TRBJ2-1,TRBV7-3,TGTGCCAGCAGCTTAGGGACTAGCGCCTACAATGAGCAGTTCTTC,CASSLGTSAYNEQFF